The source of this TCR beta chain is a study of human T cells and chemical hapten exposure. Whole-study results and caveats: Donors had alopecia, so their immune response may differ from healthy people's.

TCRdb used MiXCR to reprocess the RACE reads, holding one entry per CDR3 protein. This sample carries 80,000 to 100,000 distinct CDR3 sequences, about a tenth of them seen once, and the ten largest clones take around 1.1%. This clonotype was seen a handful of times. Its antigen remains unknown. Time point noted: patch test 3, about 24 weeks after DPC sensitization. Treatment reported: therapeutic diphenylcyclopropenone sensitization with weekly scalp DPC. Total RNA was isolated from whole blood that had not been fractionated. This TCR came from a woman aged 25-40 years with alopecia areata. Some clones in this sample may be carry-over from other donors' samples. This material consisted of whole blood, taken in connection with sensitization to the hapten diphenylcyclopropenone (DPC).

CDR3 in amino acids: CASSLVSEPGDEQFF. As DNA, the CDR3 is TGCGCCAGCAGCCTCGTGAGCGAGCCCGGGGATGAGCAGTTCTTC. The chain combines TRBV5-1 with TRBJ2-1; D perhaps matches TRBD2 (5 bases). Germline V gene data show CDR1 as SGHRS and CDR2 as YFSETQ. CDR3 length: 15 residues. Trimming shortened V by 4 bases and J by 8 bases, and 19 bases separated the two germline ends.